The 16 T cell receptor beta chains listed next were all sequenced from one sample in a study of cytomegalovirus exposure and HLA in healthy donors. Some clones are missing from TCRdb's copy, which holds only in-frame ones; the method was immunoSEQ multiplex PCR. The sample consists of about 340,000 clones, about nine tenths of them appearing once. The source material was PBMCs. The receptors were sampled from a woman between 18 and 29 years old in good health and CMV-seronegative.

The rearrangement uses TRBV4-1 and TRBJ2-1, with TRBD2 identical over 7 bases. This CDR3 is built from 16 residues. Losses at the gene ends were 4 bases for V and 8 bases for J; bases not matched to a gene: 14. Germline CDR1 is MGHRA and CDR2 is YSYEKL. CDR3: CASSLRGVAKKDEQFF. The CDR3 DNA reads as TGCGCCAGCAGCCTACGGGGGGTAGCGAAGAAGGATGAGCAGTTCTTC.

The gene calls are TRBV10-3 and TRBJ2-1; the D is unclear. CDR1 is ENHRY and CDR2 is SYGVKD in the germline V gene. The germline V and J ends were trimmed by 4 bases and 2 bases, with 9 bases remaining between them. CDR3 size: 14 residues. The CDR3 bases are TGTGCCATCAGTGGAATGGGCGCCTACAATGAGCAGTTCTTC. Translation: CAISGMGAYNEQFF.

The CDR3: CASSSTGAGEFSEQYF. The CDR3 DNA follows: TGTGCCAGCAGTTCCACTGGGGCGGGAGAATTTTCGGAGCAGTACTTC. The rearrangement joins TRBV28 to TRBJ2-7; 7 positions match TRBD2. V dropped 4 bases and J dropped 7; count of bases not matched to a gene: 16. This CDR3 spans 16 amino acids. CDR1 MDHEN and CDR2 SYDVKM come from the germline V gene.

V gene TRBV5-6 combines with J gene TRBJ2-7, with 11 positions matching TRBD2. This CDR3 region has 15 residues. Unmatched junction bases numbered 5, after V lost 5 bases and J lost 1 base. Germline loops: CDR1 SGHDT, CDR2 YYEEEE. The CDR3 loop reads CASSKGLAGSYEQYF. CDR3 coding DNA: TGTGCCAGCAGTAAAGGACTAGCGGGTTCCTACGAGCAGTACTTC.

The rearrangement links TRBV6-6 to TRBJ1-1; D is possibly TRBD1 (6 bases). The CDR3 extends over 14 amino acids. Trimming cost V 6 bases and J 6 bases, with 17 bases left between them. Germline CDR1 reads MNHNY; CDR2 reads SVGAGI (reference sequence). This CDR3 reads CASRQETGASEAFF. In DNA form, the CDR3 reads TGTGCCAGCAGACAGGAGACAGGAGCATCTGAAGCTTTCTTT.

This clone showed up just a few times. The chain recombines TRBV10-3 with TRBJ1-2; TRBD1 might be the D (5 bases). The V gene lost 5 bases and the J gene lost 3 bases, with 7 bases spanning the gap. From germline, CDR1 is ENHRY and CDR2 SYGVKD. The CDR3 totals 12 residues. The CDR3 sequence is CAISTGDYGYTF. In DNA form, the CDR3 reads TGTGCCATCAGTACAGGAGACTATGGCTACACCTTC.

This clone is a singleton in its sample. This sequence joins TRBV14 and TRBJ2-7; unclear D gene. The CDR3 spans 14 residues. In germline, CDR1 is SGHDN, CDR2 FVKESK. The V end lost 0 bases, the J end lost 2 bases, and 8 bases lay between the germline ends. CDR3 DNA sequence: TGTGCCAGCAGCCAAGATACAACTACCTACGAGCAGTACTTC. It translates to CASSQDTTTYEQYF. The entire variable domain, with the rest obtained from reference TRBV14 and TRBJ2-7, is as follows: EAGVTQFPSHSVIEKGQTVTLRCDPISGHDNLYWYRRVMGKEIKFLLHFVKESKQDESGMPNNRFLAERTGGTYSTLKVQPAELEDSGVYFCASSQDTTTYEQYFGPGTRLTVT.

The chain combines TRBV7-3 with TRBJ2-3, with D tentatively TRBD2 (6 bases). Germline V gene lookup returns CDR1 SGHTA and CDR2 FQGTGA. CDR3 length: 14 residues. The V gene lost 2 bases and the J gene lost 4 bases, with 10 bases spanning the gap. CDR3 nucleotides: TGTGCCAGCAGCTTAGGAGGGTATTCAGATACGCAGTATTTT. Protein product: CASSLGGYSDTQYF.

This rearrangement joins TRBV10-3 to TRBJ1-2; maybe TRBD1 (6 bases). The CDR3 loop spans 13 amino acids. CDR1 is ENHRY and CDR2 is SYGVKD in the germline V gene. The V end was cut by 5 bases, the J end by 6 bases, with 13 bases between. The CDR3 loop reads CAISREGVDGYTF. The DNA of the CDR3 is TGTGCCATCAGTAGGGAGGGGGTGGATGGCTACACCTTC.

V usage is TRBV7-3 and J usage is TRBJ2-1, with 9 bases lining up with TRBD2. V dropped 2 bases and J dropped 7; count of bases not matched to a gene: 6. Germline V gene lookup returns CDR1 SGHTA and CDR2 FQGTGA. This CDR3 is 15 amino acids long. CDR3: CASSLVAGEWNEQFF. CDR3 DNA: TGTGCCAGCAGCTTAGTAGCGGGAGAGTGGAATGAGCAGTTCTTC.

The CDR3 DNA follows: TGCGCCAGCAGCCTATCCAGGGGCCTCCATTCCACAGATACGCAGTATTTT. As protein: CASSLSRGLHSTDTQYF. The genes are TRBV4-3 and TRBJ2-3; maybe TRBD1 (6 bases). Germline V gene sequence: CDR1 LGHNA, CDR2 YSLEER. V lost 4 bases, J lost 2 bases, and 19 bases lay in between. This CDR3 has 17 residues.

This rearrangement joins TRBV28 to TRBJ2-7; D is undetermined. The CDR3 is 10 amino acids. Trimming removed 8 bases at V and 3 bases at J, with 5 bases between. Germline CDR1 is MDHEN and CDR2 is SYDVKM. CDR3 sequence: CASAYYEQYF. Written as DNA, the CDR3 is TGTGCCAGCGCCTACTACGAGCAGTACTTC.

The chain couples TRBV19 to TRBJ1-4; 8 nucleotides align to TRBD1. CDR1 LNHDA and CDR2 SQIVND come from the germline V gene (reference sequence). V lost 7 bases, J lost 11 bases, and 9 bases stayed unmatched. CDR3 size: 13 residues. The CDR3 is CASMVTGVGKLFF. In DNA, the CDR3 is TGTGCCAGTATGGTGACAGGGGTTGGGAAACTGTTTTTT.

The chain joins TRBV28 to TRBJ2-7; D uncertain. The germline gives CDR1 MDHEN, CDR2 SYDVKM. Trimming removed 3 bases from V and 2 bases from J, with 8 bases in between. The CDR3 runs 13 residues. CDR3 sequence: CASSLPGTYEQYF. The CDR3 DNA is TGTGCCAGCAGTTTGCCGGGTACCTACGAGCAGTACTTC.

The chain joins TRBV19 to TRBJ2-1, with D perhaps TRBD2 (6 bases). Trimming cost V 3 bases and J 4 bases, with 10 bases left between them. There are 14 residues in the CDR3. Germline values: CDR1 LNHDA, CDR2 SQIVND (reference sequence). CDR3 amino acids: CASSMVLAYNEQFF. The CDR3 nucleotides are TGTGCCAGTAGTATGGTACTAGCTTACAATGAGCAGTTCTTC.

J is TRBJ2-2 and V is TRBV15; no clear D. This CDR3 is built from 12 residues. V lost 5 bases and J 8 bases, leaving 9 bases between the germline ends. Germline loops: CDR1 LNHNV, CDR2 YYDKDF (reference sequence). Here the CDR3 DNA reads TGTGCCACCAGCTCCTCAACAGGGGAGCTGTTTTTT. It translates to CATSSSTGELFF.